This T cell receptor beta chain was found in a study of blood T cell repertoires in COVID-19 (TCRdb year 2020). Turning to the overall study: Samples covering the acute and convalescent phases of COVID-19 were provided by collaborators in the United States, Italy and Spain. The prospective study material was composed of cDNA or gDNA derived from T cells, B-cell-depleted T cells, or PBMCs. Deeply sampled blood TCRbeta repertoires from subjects exposed to, actively infected with, or recovered from COVID-19 were included in the dataset. The repertoires were made available in a free public database intended to serve as a resource for research on the immune response to SARS-CoV-2. Samples came from the ongoing ImmuneRACE study (first 160 participants) plus 1,254 subjects from 6 global collaborators. A de-identified subject ID, COVID-19 status, age in years and sex were almost always included in the sample metadata. Where available, HLA class I and class II types were obtained from metadata supplied by the sample provider rather than from assay-based typing. What the authors observed across the whole study: The quantity of clinical and demographic metadata differed by source and by participant and was supplied without curation.

Remarks on this clone: There is no known antigen for this receptor. No base-level quality is on record; no much larger clone is a single base apart.

From cysteine to phenylalanine, the CDR3 is 18 amino acids long. Only the CDR3 portion is preserved as DNA: 54 bases, with reading frame beginning at the first base. V ends up 5 bases short and J 0 bases short, with an unmatched junction base count of 9. Per the germline V gene (reference sequence), GTSNPN is the CDR1 and SVGIG is the CDR2. TCRbeta CDR3 regions were amplified from genomic DNA by means of the immunoSEQ Assay, a bias-controlled multiplex PCR. For the original study's pipeline: The number of nucleated cells in each sample was estimated by amplification of reference gene primers within the assay. To quantify the absolute abundance of each unique TCRbeta CDR3 rearrangement, sequence reads were collapsed and filtered. For each sample, productive Simpson clonality was calculated by taking the square root of Simpson's diversity index across productive rearrangements. TCRdb holds this immuneACCESS table with in-frame rearrangements only. Some clones are missing; in checked studies, unresolved V genes explain under half, and the rest has no known cause. The DNA gave D and trimming, while V, J and clone size come from that table. The sample profile shows hundreds of thousands of clones; roughly nine tenths of them were found once. In total, the top ten clones hold almost 9.5% of the sample.

Enrolling through a virtual design, the prospective study's participants ranged in age from roughly 18 to 89 years and lived across 24 United States geographic areas. To assign participants to cohorts, the prospective study relied on clinical history that participants themselves reported in a screening survey and a study questionnaire. ImmuneRACE Cohort 3 recovered participants were defined by two consecutive negative NP/OP PCR tests, healthcare professional clearance, or symptom resolution. Each participant in the prospective study had whole blood, serum and a nasopharyngeal or oropharyngeal swab collected by mobile phlebotomists. Participants in the prospective study had the option to provide additional blood draws and questionnaires over a roughly 2-month period. Before DNA extraction, blood samples from the prospective study were shipped at room temperature or frozen.

This receptor was taken from a woman in her twenties or thirties who had recovered from COVID-19. The specimen sequenced was PBMCs or T cells enriched from blood (not recorded which). Here the chain combines TRBV30 and TRBJ2-1; TRBD2 lines up with 14 middle nucleotides. The CDR3 sequence is CAWGTGTSGSSSYNEQFF. The DNA is as follows: TGTGCCTGGGGAACCGGGACTAGCGGGAGCAGCTCCTACAATGAGCAGTTCTTC.